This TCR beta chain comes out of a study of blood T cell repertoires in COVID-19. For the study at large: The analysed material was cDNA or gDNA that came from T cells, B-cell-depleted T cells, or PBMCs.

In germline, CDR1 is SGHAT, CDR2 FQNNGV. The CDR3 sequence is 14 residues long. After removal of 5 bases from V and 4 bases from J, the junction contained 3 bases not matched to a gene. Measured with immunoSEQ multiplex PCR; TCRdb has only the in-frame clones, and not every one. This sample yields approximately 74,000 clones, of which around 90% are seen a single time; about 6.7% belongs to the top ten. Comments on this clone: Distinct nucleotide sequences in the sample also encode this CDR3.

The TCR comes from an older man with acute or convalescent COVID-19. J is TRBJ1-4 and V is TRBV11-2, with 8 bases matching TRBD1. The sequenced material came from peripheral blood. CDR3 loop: CASSLDRVNEKLFF. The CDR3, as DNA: TGTGCCAGCAGCCTGGACAGGGTTAATGAAAAACTGTTTTTT.